This passage covers 15 T cell receptor beta chains from one sample sequenced in a study of CD8+ T cells in alopecia areata. RNA extraction was followed by reverse transcription into cDNA, which acted as the sequencing template. The assay was immunoSEQ multiplex PCR, and TCRdb's table has in-frame clones only and misses some. The table records more than 250,000 clones without singletons, the ten largest covering approximately 1.2%. Researchers sorted pooled cutaneous lymph node cells on the basis of CD4, CD8alpha, NKG2D, NKG2ACE and other markers. Sequenced material: CD4+ T cells sorted from a lymph node. The origin of the receptors is a C3H/HeJ mouse with alopecia areata. The MHC haplotype of this mouse line is H2-k.

On this clone: All gene names here are mouse names. The CDR3 end lies 4 residues beyond the end of the read and is filled in from the germline J gene. The genes are TRBV13-1 and TRBJ2-4; 11 nucleotides align to TRBD2. Germline V gives CDR1 NSHNY, CDR2 SYGAGN. Trimming removed 3 bases from V and 0 bases from J; junction bases left unmatched: 3. The CDR3 is 16 residues long. The sequenced part of the CDR3 DNA is TGTGCCAGCAGTGTCGGGACTGGGGGAAGTCAAAAC. Amino acids: CASSVGTGGSQN. The complete CDR3 sequence is CASSVGTGGSQNTLYF.

Comments on this clone: Gene names are mouse gene names. The read falls 4 residues short of the CDR3 end, and the missing part is taken from the germline J gene. The chain combines TRBV13-3 with TRBJ2-5, with a weak D call TRBD1 (6 bases). The CDR3 has 13 amino acids. Germline CDR1 is NNHDY and CDR2 is SYVADS. The CDR3 loop is CASGHRVGDTQYF. Partial CDR3 DNA: TGTGCCAGCGGCCACAGGGTTGGGGAC.

Comments on this clone: Genes and germline are mouse. Coverage ceases 4 residues before the CDR3 finishes, and the germline J gene fills in the end. The sample contains more than one DNA sequence encoding this CDR3. This chain uses TRBV19 with TRBJ2-3; 8 bases are a match to TRBD1. V lost 4 bases to trimming and J lost 3 bases; unmatched junction nucleotides: 4. Germline loops: CDR1 FNHDT, CDR2 SITEND (reference sequence). The CDR3 loop spans 14 amino acids. The CDR3 loop is CASSDRGGAETLYF. The sequenced part of the CDR3 DNA is TGTGCCAGCAGTGACAGGGGAGGCGCAGAA.

On this clone: The gene names given are mouse names. The read stops 4 residues short of the end of the CDR3; the missing end is completed from the germline J gene. The chain recombines TRBV13-2 with TRBJ2-7; a possible D gene is TRBD1 (6 bases). Trimming cost V 2 bases and J 2 bases, with 8 bases left between them. The CDR3 sequence is 13 residues long. CDR1 NNHNN and CDR2 SYGAGS come from the germline V gene (reference sequence). The CDR3 region is CASGEGQPYEQYF. CDR3 DNA, as far as it was read: TGTGCCAGCGGTGAGGGACAACCCTAT.

This clone has more than one count but fewer than ten. Germline and genes here are mouse. The CDR3 end is not reached by the read, which stops 4 residues before it; the germline J gene fills it in. The chain is built from TRBV5 and TRBJ2-1; D is unresolved. The CDR3 has 13 amino acids. V lost 4 bases, J lost 3 bases, and 7 bases lay in between. Germline CDR1 and CDR2: LGHNA and YNLKQL (reference sequence). CDR3 DNA (partial): TGTGCCAGCAGCCCCGACATCTATGCT. This sequence encodes CASSPDIYA. The full-length CDR3 reads as CASSPDIYAEQFF.

This clone has more than one count but fewer than ten. Mouse gene names and germline throughout. From the germline J gene comes the end of the CDR3, since the read stops 4 residues before it. V is TRBV12-1 and J is TRBJ1-2; D is possibly TRBD1 (6 bases). The CDR3 consists of 15 residues. The germline V and J ends were trimmed by 0 bases and 2 bases, with 12 bases remaining between them. CDR1 is SGHSN and CDR2 is HYEKVE in the germline V gene. The CDR3 reads CASSLPGGGNSDYTF. The DNA read from the CDR3 is TGTGCCAGCTCTCTCCCGGGGGGCGGTAACTCC.

This clone has just a few counts. Gene names are the mouse ones. The read stops 4 residues short of the end of the CDR3; the missing end is completed from the germline J gene. The chain joins TRBV31 to TRBJ2-4; 9 bases are a match to TRBD2. CDR1 GKSSPN and CDR2 SITVG come from the germline V gene. The trim removed 0 bases at V and 0 bases at J, leaving 4 bases unmatched. The CDR3 length is 16 residues. The DNA read from the CDR3 is TGTGCCTGGAGTCTAGGACTGGGGCCTAGTCAAAAC. Protein product: CAWSLGLGPSQN. The whole CDR3 reads CAWSLGLGPSQNTLYF. Together with reference TRBV31 and TRBJ2-4, the CDR3 gives the full variable domain: AQTIHQWPVAEIKAVGSPLSLGCTIKGKSSPNLYWYWQATGGTLQQLFYSITVGQVESVVQLNLSASRPKDDQFILSTEKLLLSHSGFYLCAWSLGLGPSQNTLYFGAGTRLSVL.

This clone was observed a handful of times. Mouse gene names and germline throughout. The read terminates 4 residues before the CDR3 end, so the remaining end is supplied by the germline J gene. The chain combines TRBV14 with TRBJ2-5; 9 bases match TRBD2. Germline CDR1 is SGHDT and CDR2 is FRDEAV. CDR3 length equals 14 residues. CDR3 sequence reads: CASRLDWGKDTQYF. CDR3 DNA (partial): TGTGCCAGCAGGCTCGACTGGGGGAAAGAC.

As concerns this clone: The gene symbols are mouse symbols. The read halts 4 residues ahead of the CDR3 end, with the missing end drawn from the germline J gene. The chain combines TRBV3 with TRBJ2-2; TRBD2 matches 8 bases. The CDR3 contains 15 residues. Germline values: CDR1 SNHLY, CDR2 FYNGKV (reference sequence). V trimming: 2 bases; J trimming: 2 bases; junction bases outside the gene matches: 1. The covered CDR3 bases are TGTGCCAGCAGCTTACCTGGGGGGAACACCGGG. Encoded protein: CASSLPGGNTG. The CDR3, in full, reads CASSLPGGNTGQLYF. The full variable domain, rest sourced from reference TRBV3 and TRBJ2-2, is GPKVLQIPSHQIIDMGQMVTLNCDPVSNHLYFYWYKQILGQQMEFLVNFYNGKVMEKSKLFKDQFSVERPDGSYFTLKIQPTALEDSAVYFCASSLPGGNTGQLYFGEGSKLTVL.

This clone appeared a few times. Each gene name is a mouse one. With the read ending 4 residues before the CDR3 end, the germline J gene is used to fill in that end. The chain recombines TRBV13-1 with TRBJ2-2; no clear D. Per germline, CDR1 NSHNY and CDR2 SYGAGN. Trimming cost V 1 base and J 0 bases, with 4 bases left between them. The CDR3 runs to 14 residues. The covered CDR3 bases are TGTGCCAGCAGTGATCTGTCAAACACCGGG. Amino acids: CASSDLSNTG. In full, the CDR3 reads CASSDLSNTGQLYF.

This clone was counted at least ten times. Gene labels here are mouse ones. The CDR3 goes on 4 residues after the read ends, and that part is filled in from the germline J gene. This same CDR3 is encoded by further DNA sequences in the sample. The chain is built from TRBV5 and TRBJ2-7; TRBD2 matches 12 bases. CDR1 and CDR2 from the germline V gene are LGHNA and YNLKQL (reference sequence). There are 14 residues in the CDR3. The CDR3 region is CASSQRDWGDEQYF. The CDR3 DNA, read in part, is TGTGCCAGCAGCCAACGGGACTGGGGGGAT.

Turning to this clone: Gene and germline names: mouse. The CDR3 end is not reached by the read, which stops 4 residues before it; the germline J gene fills it in. The sample has other DNA sequences that encode this CDR3 too. The chain has TRBV19 and TRBJ2-3; 7 positions match TRBD1. The CDR3 runs to 13 residues. Germline CDR1 and CDR2: FNHDT and SITEND (reference sequence). V was pared by 7 bases and J by 2 bases, with 4 bases of the junction left unmatched. The CDR3: CASRTGVAETLYF. The part of the CDR3 DNA that was read is TGTGCCAGCCGTACAGGGGTTGCAGAA.

The sample holds a few counts of this clone. Here the gene names and germline are mouse. The read terminates 4 residues ahead of where the CDR3 ends, so the germline J gene completes it. The same CDR3 can be traced to other DNA sequences in this sample. The chain combines TRBV31 with TRBJ2-3; D perhaps matches TRBD2 (7 bases). The V end lost 0 bases, the J end lost 0 bases, and 13 bases lay between the germline ends. CDR1 is GKSSPN and CDR2 is SITVG in the germline V gene. This CDR3 comprises 16 residues. This CDR3 reads CAWSLVWGPSAETLYF. Incomplete CDR3 DNA: TGTGCCTGGAGTCTCGTCTGGGGGCCTAGTGCAGAA.

There are a few counts of this clone. Here the gene names and germline are mouse. The read finishes 4 residues shy of the CDR3 end, and the germline J gene is used to complete it. In the same sample, other DNA sequences code for this CDR3. The gene calls are TRBV19 and TRBJ2-2; TRBD2 aligns across 9 bases. Trimming took 2 bases from V and 4 from J; bases not matched to a gene: 6. The CDR3 runs to 16 residues. Germline CDR1 and CDR2: FNHDT and SITEND (reference sequence). CDR3 protein: CASSISGGAPTGQLYF. The sequenced part of the CDR3 DNA is TGTGCCAGCAGTATCAGTGGGGGGGCCCCCACCGGG. Supplemented by reference TRBV19 and TRBJ2-2, the full variable domain reads GGIITQTPKFLIGQEGQKLTLKCQQNFNHDTMYWYRQDSGKGLRLIYYSITENDLQKGDLSEGYDASREKKSSFSLTVTSAQKNEMAVFLCASSISGGAPTGQLYFGEGSKLTVL.

A remark on this clone: The gene names here belong to mouse. The sequence runs out 4 residues before the end of the CDR3; the remainder is reconstructed from the germline J gene. At the DNA level, this CDR3 is encoded by other sequences in the same sample as well. The chain employs TRBV31 and TRBJ1-1, with 9 positions matching TRBD1. This CDR3 is 13 amino acids long. V shed 3 bases, J shed 3 bases, and the junction held 2 bases outside the gene matches. The V gene's germline CDR1 is GKSSPN and CDR2 SITVG. Incomplete CDR3 DNA: TGTGCCTGGAGGGACAGGGGTGACACA. This codes for CAWRDRGDT. The whole CDR3 sequence is CAWRDRGDTEVFF.